Shown below are 18 T cell receptor beta chains from a single sample sequenced in a study of STAT5B mutations in CD4+ large granular lymphocyte leukemia. Sequencing was performed with immunoSEQ multiplex PCR; in TCRdb, only in-frame clones are kept and a portion is missing. The sample holds fewer than 45,000 clones, 80% to 90% seen once. Specimen: CD4+ T cells from blood buffy coats. These receptors came from a human donor in good health.

The CDR3 is CASTSDGGALNTEAFF. CDR3 nucleotides: TGCGCCAGCACCTCCGATGGTGGGGCGTTGAACACTGAAGCTTTCTTT. The chain combines TRBV5-1 with TRBJ1-1, with a weak D call TRBD1 (5 bases). The V and J ends lost 6 bases and 0 bases respectively, with 18 bases between them. CDR3 length equals 16 residues. Germline lookup yields CDR1 SGHRS and CDR2 YFSETQ. Full variable domain (remainder filled in from reference TRBV5-1 and TRBJ1-1): KAGVTQTPRYLIKTRGQQVTLSCSPISGHRSVSWYQQTPGQGLQFLFEYFSETQRNKGNFPGRFSGRQFSNSRSEMNVSTLELGDSALYLCASTSDGGALNTEAFFGQGTRLTVV.

The V gene is TRBV11-2, the J gene TRBJ1-1; D possibly corresponds to TRBD1 (5 bases). The CDR3 loop spans 14 amino acids. Germline V lookup: CDR1 SGHAT, CDR2 FQNNGV. The V gene lost 1 base and the J gene lost 4 bases, with 10 bases spanning the gap. The CDR3 DNA sequence: TGTGCCAGCAGCTTAGTAGGGGTCGGCACTGAAGCTTTCTTT. It specifies CASSLVGVGTEAFF.

V usage is TRBV6-5 and J usage is TRBJ1-1, with no clear D. Trimming took 4 bases from V and 4 from J, leaving 7 bases between them. Germline CDR1 MNHEY, CDR2 SVGAGI. The CDR3 consists of 12 residues. The DNA of the CDR3 is TGTGCCAGCAGTTCTGTGGGCACTGAAGCTTTCTTT. Protein: CASSSVGTEAFF.

The table lists this clone with a count of one. The V call is TRBV11-1, the J call TRBJ2-2, with TRBD2 identical over 11 bases. J gave up 3 bases and V 4 bases, and 4 bases lay outside the gene matches. The V gene's germline CDR1 is SGHAT and CDR2 FQDESV (reference sequence). The CDR3 is 16 residues long. CDR3 coding DNA: TGTGCCAGCAGCTCCGGGACTAGCGGTTACACCGGGGAGCTGTTTTTT. Protein sequence: CASSSGTSGYTGELFF.

This clone was found once. The rearrangement joins TRBV30 to TRBJ2-6; D remains ambiguous. CDR1 is GTSNPN and CDR2 is SVGIG in the germline V gene (reference sequence). Between the trimmed V and J ends, which lost 0 bases and 0 bases, there was a span of 3 bases. The CDR3 spans 14 residues. The CDR3 bases are TGTGCCTGGAGTGTACGCTCTGGGGCCAACGTCCTGACTTTC. Its protein product is CAWSVRSGANVLTF.

This clone appeared a few times. This chain uses TRBV12-5 with TRBJ1-4; 9 nucleotides align to TRBD1. Trimming cost V 3 bases and J 3 bases; bases outside gene matches: 8. The CDR3 runs 17 residues. The V gene's germline CDR1 is LGHNT and CDR2 FRNRAP. This chain's CDR3 is CASGLWTRQGANEKLFF. CDR3 bases: TGTGCTAGTGGTTTATGGACCCGACAGGGGGCTAATGAAAAACTGTTTTTT. Full variable domain (rest looked up from reference TRBV12-5 and TRBJ1-4): DARVTQTPRHKVTEMGQEVTMRCQPILGHNTVFWYRQTMMQGLELLAYFRNRAPLDDSGMPKDRFSAEMPDATLATLKIQPSEPRDSAVYFCASGLWTRQGANEKLFFGSGTQLSVL.

The genes are TRBV9 and TRBJ1-1; D gene ambiguous. With 0 bases removed from V and 5 bases from J, the gap between germline ends came to 11 bases. The CDR3 sequence is 14 residues long. CDR1 SGDLS and CDR2 YYNGEE come from the germline V gene. The CDR3 DNA sequence: TGTGCCAGCAGCGTAGGCCTGGGAAGGACTGAAGCTTTCTTT. This sequence encodes CASSVGLGRTEAFF.

The V and J genes are TRBV11-2 and TRBJ1-6; D is possibly TRBD1 (5 bases). The length of the CDR3 is 14 residues. The V end lost 5 bases, the J end lost 6 bases, and 11 bases lay between the germline ends. From germline, CDR1 is SGHAT and CDR2 FQNNGV. CDR3 in DNA: TGTGCCAGCAGCCCAGCAGGGATTAATTCACCCCTCCACTTT. It specifies CASSPAGINSPLHF.

The chain links TRBV29-1 to TRBJ1-1, with 7 bases fitting TRBD1. CDR1 is SQVTM and CDR2 is ANQGSEA in the germline V gene. Trimming removed 7 bases from V and 4 bases from J; junction bases left unmatched: 9. This CDR3 has 13 amino acids. CDR3 in amino acids: CSALLDRFTEAFF. CDR3 in DNA: TGCAGCGCCCTCCTGGACAGGTTCACTGAAGCTTTCTTT. The variable domain in full, completed from reference TRBV29-1 and TRBJ1-1, reads SAVISQKPSRDICQRGTSLTIQCQVDSQVTMMFWYRQQPGQSLTLIATANQGSEATYESGFVIDKFPISRPNLTFSTLTVSNMSPEDSSIYLCSALLDRFTEAFFGQGTRLTVV.

The rearrangement uses TRBV5-1 and TRBJ1-4; unclear D gene. Germline V gene lookup returns CDR1 SGHRS and CDR2 YFSETQ. This CDR3 region has 15 residues. V lost 5 bases, J lost 3 bases, and 14 bases lay in between. CDR3 residues: CASRPKGLANEKLFF. As DNA, the CDR3 is TGCGCCAGCAGACCCAAAGGGCTGGCTAATGAAAAACTGTTTTTT.

This sequence joins TRBV5-4 and TRBJ2-7, with 9 nucleotides matching TRBD2. The CDR3 covers 15 residues. V lost 4 bases to trimming and J lost 3 bases; unmatched junction nucleotides: 8. Germline V lookup: CDR1 SGHNT, CDR2 YYREEE (reference sequence). The CDR3 DNA follows: TGTGCCAGCAGCCCCGGAGGAGCGGGAGGCTACGAGCAGTACTTC. Its protein is CASSPGGAGGYEQYF.

The gene calls are TRBV4-1 and TRBJ1-5; unclear D gene. CDR1 is MGHRA and CDR2 is YSYEKL in the germline V gene. This CDR3 has 14 residues. V lost 2 bases, J lost 3 bases, and 8 bases lay in between. In nucleotides, the CDR3 is TGCGCCAGCAGCCAACTCGTTTACAATCAGCCCCAGCATTTT. Encoded protein: CASSQLVYNQPQHF.

This chain links TRBV7-2 with TRBJ2-2; no firm D call. CDR3 size: 12 residues. V dropped 4 bases and J dropped 3 bases, with 3 bases sitting between them. The germline V gene has CDR1 SGHTA and CDR2 FQGNSA. The CDR3 spells CASSSYTGELFF. The DNA for the CDR3 is TGTGCCAGCAGCTCCTACACCGGGGAGCTGTTTTTT.

The chain employs TRBV5-4 and TRBJ2-1, with a possible D match to TRBD2 (5 bases). CDR3 length equals 15 residues. Trimming removed 4 bases from V and 4 bases from J, with 15 bases in between. The germline CDR1 and CDR2 sequences are SGHNT and YYREEE (reference sequence). The CDR3 DNA reads TGTGCCAGCAGCCTAGGACTCGTCGGATACAATGAGCAGTTCTTC. Residues: CASSLGLVGYNEQFF.

The V and J genes are TRBV6-5 and TRBJ2-3; TRBD1 is a possible D gene (5 bases). CDR1 and CDR2 from the germline V gene are MNHEY and SVGAGI. CDR3 size: 14 residues. Trimming took off 2 bases at V and 7 bases at J, with 13 bases between the two ends. CDR3 in DNA: TGTGCCAGCAGTTACCAGGGCCGATCCAATACGCAGTATTTT. This translates into CASSYQGRSNTQYF.

The chain couples TRBV4-2 to TRBJ2-1; the match to TRBD2 covers 8 bases. With V trimmed by 1 base and J by 1 base, 9 bases remained unmatched. Germline V gene data show CDR1 as LGHNA and CDR2 as YNFKEQ. The CDR3 is made up of 18 amino acids. The CDR3, as DNA: TGTGCCAGCAGCCAAGGCTGGTCCGGGACTAGATCCTACAATGAGCAGTTCTTC. Its protein is CASSQGWSGTRSYNEQFF.

CDR3 amino acids: CASRRGGETNEKLFF. The DNA for the CDR3 is TGTGCCAGCAGGCGGGGGGGGGAAACTAATGAAAAACTGTTTTTT. The chain combines TRBV7-9 with TRBJ1-4; TRBD1 is a possible D gene (5 bases). CDR3 size: 15 residues. V was cut by 6 bases and J by 1 base, with 12 bases left in between. CDR1 and CDR2 (germline): SEHNR, FQNEAQ (reference sequence).

V is TRBV10-3 and J is TRBJ2-4; 10 bases fit TRBD2. CDR1 is ENHRY, CDR2 SYGVKD, per germline. The CDR3 runs 13 residues. V shed 11 bases, J shed 5 bases, and the junction held 6 bases outside the gene matches. The CDR3 sequence: CAASGTSENIQYF. The DNA of the CDR3 is TGTGCCGCCAGCGGGACTAGCGAAAACATTCAGTACTTC.